A single sample is the source of the 31 T cell receptor beta chains below, sequenced in a study of cytomegalovirus exposure and HLA in healthy donors (dated by TCRdb to 2016 to 2017). Libraries were prepared through the immunoSEQ multiplex PCR assay. The multiplex PCR relied on a mix of 60 forward primers for TCR Vbeta segments and 13 reverse primers for TCR Jbeta segments. In its TCRdb copy, this immuneACCESS table keeps in-frame sequences only and misses some clones. Where compared with another copy, unresolved V genes explain less than half of these, and the others have no known cause. The sample contains around 120,000 clones, 15% to 19% of them found a single time. Under 2% of the sample rests with the top ten. Sequenced: PBMCs. These receptors came from a woman aged 18 to 35 in good health and CMV-seronegative.

This clone turned up a few times. V usage is TRBV6-4 and J usage is TRBJ2-7; 10 bases are shared with TRBD2. This CDR3 has 14 residues. Unmatched junction bases numbered 5, after V lost 3 bases and J lost 6 bases. The germline V gene has CDR1 MRHNA and CDR2 SNTAGT. The CDR3 protein is CASSEAGGQGEQYF. The CDR3 DNA reads as TGTGCCAGCAGTGAAGCGGGGGGGCAGGGCGAGCAGTACTTC.

The chain carries TRBV18 and TRBJ1-4, with 8 bases identical to TRBD1. The CDR3 has 16 residues. Germline trimming cut 5 bases from V and 6 bases from J; bases unmatched to any gene: 11. Germline CDR1 KGHSH, CDR2 LQKENI. CDR3 sequence (DNA): TGTGCCAGCTCAAAGGACAGGGCATCCGGCTATGAAAAACTGTTTTTT. Protein: CASSKDRASGYEKLFF.

The J gene is TRBJ2-7, the V gene TRBV28; D may be TRBD1 (6 bases). With 6 bases removed from V and 2 bases from J, the gap between germline ends came to 11 bases. Germline CDR1 and CDR2: MDHEN and SYDVKM. The CDR3 has 13 residues. CDR3 DNA sequence: TGTGCCAGCAGCTTGACAGGACCCTACGAGCAGTACTTC. Its protein product is CASSLTGPYEQYF.

J is TRBJ1-3 and V is TRBV5-1, with 7 bases fitting TRBD1. Losses at the gene ends were 1 base for V and 3 bases for J; bases not matched to a gene: 7. The CDR3 is 16 residues long. In germline, CDR1 is SGHRS, CDR2 YFSETQ. The CDR3 region is CASSLSTQGGGNTIYF. In nucleotides, the CDR3 is TGCGCCAGCAGCTTGTCCACCCAGGGGGGTGGAAACACCATATATTTT.

The rearrangement links TRBV28 to TRBJ2-7, with TRBD1 as a possible D gene (6 bases). CDR3 size: 15 residues. Trimming took off 2 bases at V and 2 bases at J, with 13 bases between the two ends. CDR1 is MDHEN and CDR2 is SYDVKM in the germline V gene. In DNA, the CDR3 is TGTGCCAGCAGTTTAAGGGGCGGACAGCCCTACGAGCAGTACTTC. Encoded protein: CASSLRGGQPYEQYF.

The chain recombines TRBV7-9 with TRBJ2-5; TRBD1 aligns across 10 bases. This CDR3 is built from 16 residues. The V and J ends lost 5 bases and 2 bases, in that order; junction bases with no gene match: 8. Germline loops: CDR1 SEHNR, CDR2 FQNEAQ (reference sequence). This CDR3 is CASSTTWTGGQETQYF. CDR3 coding DNA: TGTGCCAGCAGCACAACCTGGACAGGGGGACAAGAGACCCAGTACTTC. Combining the CDR3 with reference TRBV7-9 and TRBJ2-5 gives the whole variable domain DTGVSQNPRHKITKRGQNVTFRCDPISEHNRLYWYRQTLGQGPEFLTYFQNEAQLEKSRLLSDRFSAERPKGSFSTLEIQRTEQGDSAMYLCASSTTWTGGQETQYFGPGTRLLVL.

V usage is TRBV27 and J usage is TRBJ2-3; TRBD2 matches 13 bases. Germline values: CDR1 MNHEY, CDR2 SMNVEV (reference sequence). CDR3 size: 17 residues. After removal of 2 bases from V and 6 bases from J, the junction contained 8 bases not matched to a gene. Written as DNA, the CDR3 is TGTGCCAGCAGTTTAGAGGGTCCGGGACTAGCGGGGGATACGCAGTATTTT. Amino acid sequence: CASSLEGPGLAGDTQYF.

This clone was seen a handful of times. The chain links TRBV28 to TRBJ2-7, with TRBD1 matching 12 bases. The CDR3 consists of 19 residues. The V gene end was trimmed by 2 bases and the J gene end by 6 bases; junction bases not matched to a gene: 17. Per the germline V gene, CDR1 is MDHEN and CDR2 is SYDVKM. DNA of the CDR3: TGTGCCAGCAGTTTAGGGACAGGGGGCTTATTGGCGATTTCTCCCGAGCAGTACTTC. This codes for CASSLGTGGLLAISPEQYF.

This chain uses TRBV7-3 with TRBJ2-5; D may be TRBD2 (7 bases). The V end was cut by 0 bases, the J end by 2 bases, with 16 bases between. There are 17 residues in the CDR3. Germline V gene data show CDR1 as SGHTA and CDR2 as FQGTGA. The chain's CDR3 is CASSLTLRGGSQETQYF. The CDR3, as DNA: TGTGCCAGCAGCTTAACGTTAAGGGGGGGCAGTCAAGAGACCCAGTACTTC.

Only a few counts were recorded for this clone. The chain links TRBV7-2 to TRBJ1-1; no clear D gene. The CDR3 extends over 13 amino acids. Germline lookup yields CDR1 SGHTA and CDR2 FQGNSA. Trimming cost V 4 bases and J 4 bases, with 10 bases left between them. The DNA for the CDR3 is TGTGCCAGCAGCTCAAGACCGGGCACTGAAGCTTTCTTT. It specifies CASSSRPGTEAFF.

This clone was detected only a few times. The V gene is TRBV19, the J gene TRBJ1-5, with D unresolved. Germline lookup yields CDR1 LNHDA and CDR2 SQIVND (reference sequence). The CDR3 is 16 residues long. V lost 3 bases, J lost 3 bases, and 15 bases lay in between. The CDR3 protein is CASSISRQTFNQPQHF. Here the CDR3 DNA reads TGTGCCAGTAGTATTTCCAGGCAAACCTTCAATCAGCCCCAGCATTTT.

This clone was counted a few times. J is TRBJ1-1 and V is TRBV13; 8 bases fit TRBD1. Germline CDR1 is PRHDT and CDR2 is FYEKMQ (reference sequence). With V trimmed by 0 bases and J by 10 bases, 7 bases remained unmatched. This CDR3 has 14 residues. CDR3 nucleotide sequence: TGTGCCAGCAGCTTAGGGTACAGGGGGGGAGTAGCTTTCTTT. Protein: CASSLGYRGGVAFF.

The rearrangement links TRBV27 to TRBJ2-6; a weak D match, TRBD2 (6 bases). The CDR3 runs to 15 residues. The germline V gene encodes CDR1 MNHEY and CDR2 SMNVEV (reference sequence). Between the trimmed V and J ends, which lost 5 bases and 0 bases, there was a span of 8 bases. CDR3 protein: CASSPRGSGANVLTF. The DNA of the CDR3 is TGTGCCAGCAGTCCGCGGGGCTCTGGGGCCAACGTCCTGACTTTC.

This clone was recorded a few times. The genes are TRBV5-1 and TRBJ2-5, with 8 bases matching TRBD2. The CDR3 is made up of 14 amino acids. The germline gives CDR1 SGHRS, CDR2 YFSETQ. Trimming at V came to 2 bases and at J to 3 bases, leaving 3 bases not matched to a gene. CDR3 sequence (DNA): TGCGCCAGCAGCTTAGTCGGGGGGGAAGAGACCCAGTACTTC. Encoded protein: CASSLVGGEETQYF.

This clone was seen a handful of times. V and J are TRBV7-9 and TRBJ2-3; 12 bases align to TRBD1. J gave up 2 bases and V 1 base, and 1 base lay outside the gene matches. Germline CDR1 SEHNR, CDR2 FQNEAQ (reference sequence). The length of the CDR3 is 16 residues. This CDR3 reads CASSLGDRGLTDTQYF. As DNA, the CDR3 is TGTGCCAGCAGCTTAGGGGACAGGGGGCTCACAGATACGCAGTATTTT.

The table lists this clone with a few counts. V gene TRBV28 combines with J gene TRBJ1-5; 9 bases are shared with TRBD1. Looked up from germline, CDR1 is MDHEN and CDR2 is SYDVKM. The V and J ends lost 4 bases and 3 bases, in that order; junction bases with no gene match: 10. This CDR3 comprises 17 residues. The CDR3 coding sequence is TGTGCCAGCAGTTCCGGGACAGGGCCGCCCCACAATCAGCCCCAGCATTTT. This gives the protein CASSSGTGPPHNQPQHF.

This chain uses TRBV5-1 with TRBJ1-3; tentatively, D is TRBD1 (5 bases). V lost 1 base and J lost 2, with 13 bases in between. Per the germline V gene, CDR1 is SGHRS and CDR2 is YFSETQ. CDR3 length equals 16 residues. DNA for the CDR3: TGCGCCAGCAGCTTGATGGCAGGGAAGCCTGGAAACACCATATATTTT. Its translation is CASSLMAGKPGNTIYF.

A few counts support this clone. This chain links TRBV9 with TRBJ1-2, with 10 positions matching TRBD1. CDR1 and CDR2 (germline): SGDLS, YYNGEE. The CDR3 spans 15 residues. J was trimmed by 2 bases and V by 3 bases; bases with no gene match: 4. The DNA for the CDR3 is TGTGCCAGCAGCGCCGGGGACAGGGGAAACTATGGCTACACCTTC. Amino acids: CASSAGDRGNYGYTF. Together with reference TRBV9 and TRBJ1-2, the CDR3 gives the full variable domain: DSGVTQTPKHLITATGQRVTLRCSPRSGDLSVYWYQQSLDQGLQFLIQYYNGEERAKGNILERFSAQQFPDLHSELNLSSLELGDSALYFCASSAGDRGNYGYTFGSGTRLTVV.

This clone has a handful of counts. The V gene is TRBV4-2, the J gene TRBJ2-5; the D gene is possibly TRBD2 (6 bases). The germline V and J ends were trimmed by 4 bases and 1 base, with 16 bases remaining between them. Germline-derived CDR1 and CDR2 are LGHNA and YNFKEQ. CDR3 size: 16 residues. The CDR3 spells CASSPRVGRTQETQYF. The CDR3 DNA reads as TGTGCCAGCAGCCCCAGGGTAGGGAGGACCCAAGAGACCCAGTACTTC.

This clone was picked up a small number of times. The CDR3: CASSSIGGWNTEAFF. The DNA of the CDR3 is TGTGCCAGCAGTTCCATCGGGGGATGGAACACTGAAGCTTTCTTT. The chain links TRBV27 to TRBJ1-1, with D perhaps matching TRBD1 (5 bases). The CDR3 has 15 amino acids. V lost 4 bases and J lost 1, with 13 bases in between. Germline V gene lookup returns CDR1 MNHEY and CDR2 SMNVEV (reference sequence).

The chain is built from TRBV6-1 and TRBJ2-7; 9 bases align to TRBD1. Trimming cost V 6 bases and J 5 bases; bases outside gene matches: 8. The CDR3 is 14 residues long. Germline V gene data show CDR1 as MNHNS and CDR2 as SASEGT. Here the CDR3 DNA reads TGTGCCAGCAGCCCGGGACAGGGAGAACACGAGCAGTACTTC. Residues: CASSPGQGEHEQYF.

This clone was seen only a few times. This chain uses TRBV30 with TRBJ2-3; perhaps TRBD2 as D (5 bases). The germline CDR1 and CDR2 sequences are GTSNPN and SVGIG (reference sequence). CDR3 size: 14 residues. Between the trimmed V and J ends, which lost 2 bases and 0 bases, there was a span of 9 bases. CDR3 in DNA: TGTGCCTGGAGTTGGTTAGCGAGCACAGATACGCAGTATTTT. The encoded protein is CAWSWLASTDTQYF. The full variable domain, in which reference TRBV30 and TRBJ2-3 provide the parts outside the CDR3, is SQTIHQWPATLVQPVGSPLSLECTVEGTSNPNLYWYRQAAGRGLQLLFYSVGIGQISSEVPQNLSASRPQDRQFILSSKKLLLSDSGFYLCAWSWLASTDTQYFGPGTRLTVL.

The chain recombines TRBV7-9 with TRBJ1-3; unclear D gene. Germline loops: CDR1 SEHNR, CDR2 FQNEAQ (reference sequence). V was trimmed by 5 bases and J by 4 bases, leaving 21 bases between them. The CDR3 has 17 residues. This chain's CDR3 is CASSPRGGLTLGNTIYF. CDR3 bases: TGTGCCAGCAGCCCCCGCGGAGGGCTCACTCTGGGAAACACCATATATTTT.

This clone has a handful of counts. The rearrangement links TRBV7-9 to TRBJ2-7, with D maybe TRBD1 (5 bases). The CDR3 runs 16 residues. V was trimmed by 3 bases and J by 1 base, leaving 16 bases between them. Germline CDR1 is SEHNR and CDR2 is FQNEAQ (reference sequence). This CDR3 reads CASSLNPTVASYEQYF. The CDR3 DNA reads TGTGCCAGCAGCTTGAATCCGACAGTGGCTTCCTACGAGCAGTACTTC.

About this clone: The identical CDR3 is also encoded by other nucleotide sequences in the sample. This chain links TRBV9 with TRBJ2-7; 8 bases are shared with TRBD1. The CDR3 is 15 amino acids. The germline CDR1 and CDR2 sequences are SGDLS and YYNGEE. J lost 3 bases, V lost 0 bases, and 5 bases had no gene match. The CDR3 reads CASSVGPDRDYEQYF. CDR3 coding DNA: TGTGCCAGCAGCGTAGGGCCGGACAGGGACTACGAGCAGTACTTC.

This clone has just a few counts. The rearrangement uses TRBV14 and TRBJ1-3; TRBD1 matches 7 bases. This CDR3 has 14 residues. The V gene end was trimmed by 4 bases and the J gene end by 3 bases; junction bases not matched to a gene: 3. CDR1 is SGHDN and CDR2 is FVKESK in the germline V gene. The CDR3 DNA sequence: TGTGCCAGCAGCCGGACAGGATTTGGAAACACCATATATTTT. This sequence encodes CASSRTGFGNTIYF.

The V gene is TRBV7-9, the J gene TRBJ2-5; 8 bases are shared with TRBD1. This CDR3 has 13 residues. Germline lookup yields CDR1 SEHNR and CDR2 FQNEAQ (reference sequence). V trimming: 4 bases; J trimming: 5 bases; junction bases outside the gene matches: 3. CDR3 sequence: CASSSGGRETQYF. CDR3 sequence (DNA): TGTGCCAGCAGCTCAGGGGGCAGGGAGACCCAGTACTTC.

This clone has just a few counts. This chain joins TRBV2 and TRBJ2-2; the D gene is possibly TRBD2 (5 bases). Germline V CDR1 and CDR2: SNHLY, FYNNEI. CDR3 length: 14 residues. Trimming cost V 7 bases and J 3 bases, with 12 bases left between them. The CDR3 loop reads CASTTGIDTGELFF. The DNA of the CDR3 is TGTGCCAGCACGACGGGAATCGACACCGGGGAGCTGTTTTTT.

The gene calls are TRBV27 and TRBJ2-7; D gene ambiguous. CDR3 length: 11 residues. The V and J ends lost 4 bases and 2 bases respectively, with 3 bases between them. CDR1 is MNHEY, CDR2 SMNVEV, per germline (reference sequence). The CDR3 here is CASSSPYEQYF. CDR3 DNA: TGTGCCAGCAGTTCTCCCTACGAGCAGTACTTC.

The rearrangement joins TRBV9 to TRBJ1-2, with D maybe TRBD1 (5 bases). Trimming cost V 4 bases and J 0 bases, with 16 bases left between them. CDR1 is SGDLS and CDR2 is YYNGEE in the germline V gene. The CDR3 is 16 amino acids. CDR3 sequence (DNA): TGTGCCAGCAGCCTTGGCGGGACGGGAGCTAACTATGGCTACACCTTC. This gives the protein CASSLGGTGANYGYTF.

In its sample, this clone was seen a few times. This chain joins TRBV7-6 and TRBJ2-3, with a tentative D call TRBD1 (5 bases). This CDR3 is built from 22 residues. Trimming removed 2 bases from V and 0 bases from J, with 30 bases in between. The germline V gene encodes CDR1 SGHVS and CDR2 FNYEAQ. This chain's CDR3 is CASSLYRPITGKVERSTDTQYF. CDR3 DNA: TGTGCCAGCAGCTTATACAGGCCGATAACGGGTAAAGTCGAACGAAGCACAGATACGCAGTATTTT.